These T cell receptor beta chains were read from a single sample in a study of cytomegalovirus exposure and HLA in healthy donors. Method: immunoSEQ multiplex PCR; TCRdb's copy keeps in-frame clones and lacks some. Of 250,000 to 400,000 clones in the sample, roughly 88% were seen once. The specimen sequenced was PBMCs. The receptors originated from a man younger than 40 in good health and CMV-seronegative. CDR3s include the opening cysteine and the closing phenylalanine or tryptophan. Each record gives: D gene, J gene, V gene, clone size, CDR3 protein, CDR3 DNA. The D gene is left open where the match is weak. A clone size is listed for some rows: how often the clone was seen (once, few, many), or a class if it is expanded.

D gene: NA
J gene: TRBJ1-6
V gene: TRBV5-1
clone size: NA
CDR3 protein: CASSLAGGGRSPLHF
CDR3 DNA: TGCGCCAGCAGCTTGGCGGGGGGGGGCAGATCACCCCTCCACTTT

D gene: NA
J gene: TRBJ1-2
V gene: TRBV10-3
clone size: few
CDR3 protein: CAIPGLVYGYTF
CDR3 DNA: TGTGCCATCCCAGGGCTGGTCTATGGCTACACCTTC

D gene: TRBD2
J gene: TRBJ2-1
V gene: TRBV27
clone size: NA
CDR3 protein: CASSINFGGEQFF
CDR3 DNA: TGTGCCAGCAGTATAAATTTCGGGGGGGAGCAGTTCTTC

D gene: NA
J gene: TRBJ1-2
V gene: TRBV6-1
clone size: NA
CDR3 protein: CASSAGEGPYGYTF
CDR3 DNA: TGTGCCAGCAGTGCGGGGGAAGGTCCCTATGGCTACACCTTC

D gene: NA
J gene: TRBJ1-2
V gene: TRBV10-2
clone size: once
CDR3 protein: CASSEFGVSINYGYTF
CDR3 DNA: TGCGCCAGCAGTGAGTTCGGGGTTAGCATCAACTATGGCTACACCTTC

D gene: NA
J gene: TRBJ2-5
V gene: TRBV13
clone size: NA
CDR3 protein: CASSSVGGVGLETQYF
CDR3 DNA: TGTGCCAGCAGCTCCGTAGGGGGTGTAGGGTTAGAGACCCAGTACTTC

D gene: NA
J gene: TRBJ1-5
V gene: TRBV23-1
clone size: NA
CDR3 protein: CASSQFKGRAQPNQPQHF
CDR3 DNA: TGCGCCAGCAGTCAATTTAAGGGCAGGGCGCAGCCTAATCAGCCCCAGCATTTT

D gene: NA
J gene: TRBJ1-5
V gene: TRBV25-1
clone size: NA
CDR3 protein: CASSSGSNQPQHF
CDR3 DNA: TGTGCCAGCAGTTCGGGGAGCAATCAGCCCCAGCATTTT

D gene: NA
J gene: TRBJ1-6
V gene: TRBV6-1
clone size: once
CDR3 protein: CASKDPGAYNSPLHF
CDR3 DNA: TGTGCCAGCAAGGACCCCGGGGCCTATAATTCACCCCTCCACTTT

D gene: NA
J gene: TRBJ1-1
V gene: TRBV10-1
clone size: NA
CDR3 protein: CATPRQSNTEAFF
CDR3 DNA: TGCGCCACCCCCAGGCAGTCGAACACTGAAGCTTTCTTT

D gene: NA
J gene: TRBJ2-2
V gene: TRBV2
clone size: NA
CDR3 protein: CASLRNTGELFF
CDR3 DNA: TGTGCCAGCCTAAGGAACACCGGGGAGCTGTTTTTT

D gene: NA
J gene: TRBJ1-1
V gene: TRBV6-5
clone size: NA
CDR3 protein: CASSYSMGLNTEAFF
CDR3 DNA: TGTGCCAGCAGTTACTCGATGGGGCTGAACACTGAAGCTTTCTTT

D gene: NA
J gene: TRBJ2-7
V gene: TRBV21-1
clone size: once
CDR3 protein: CASSKAGRAGLAGPFSYEQYF
CDR3 DNA: TGTGCCAGCAGCAAAGCAGGGAGAGCGGGACTAGCGGGGCCCTTCTCCTACGAGCAGTACTTC

D gene: NA
J gene: TRBJ2-1
V gene: TRBV4-1
clone size: NA
CDR3 protein: CASSQALVEDEQFF
CDR3 DNA: TGCGCCAGCAGCCAAGCGCTAGTAGAAGATGAGCAGTTCTTC

D gene: TRBD1
J gene: TRBJ1-1
V gene: TRBV7-9
clone size: NA
CDR3 protein: CASSLGQGAIGTEAFF
CDR3 DNA: TGTGCCAGCAGCTTAGGGCAGGGGGCGATCGGCACTGAAGCTTTCTTT

D gene: NA
J gene: TRBJ1-4
V gene: TRBV2
clone size: NA
CDR3 protein: CASSDRFNEKLFF
CDR3 DNA: TGTGCCAGCAGTGACAGGTTTAATGAAAAACTGTTTTTT

D gene: NA
J gene: TRBJ1-4
V gene: TRBV14
clone size: NA
CDR3 protein: CASLPHLYRVEGEKLFF
CDR3 DNA: TGTGCCAGCCTCCCGCACCTTTACAGGGTTGAGGGGGAAAAACTGTTTTTT

D gene: NA
J gene: TRBJ1-2
V gene: TRBV6-5
clone size: NA
CDR3 protein: CASSPEIGTYYGYTF
CDR3 DNA: TGTGCCAGCAGTCCCGAAATAGGGACTTACTATGGCTACACCTTC

D gene: NA
J gene: TRBJ2-2
V gene: TRBV5-1
clone size: NA
CDR3 protein: CASSLEGSSGELFF
CDR3 DNA: TGCGCCAGCAGCTTGGAAGGTAGCTCCGGGGAGCTGTTTTTT

D gene: TRBD1
J gene: TRBJ1-5
V gene: TRBV5-5
clone size: few
CDR3 protein: CASSLGQSGGNQPQHF
CDR3 DNA: TGTGCCAGCAGCCTGGGACAGTCAGGAGGCAATCAGCCCCAGCATTTT

D gene: TRBD2
J gene: TRBJ2-7
V gene: TRBV7-6
clone size: NA
CDR3 protein: CASSSGGAYEQYF
CDR3 DNA: TGTGCCAGCAGCTCGGGGGGAGCCTACGAGCAGTACTTC

D gene: NA
J gene: TRBJ1-3
V gene: TRBV19
clone size: NA
CDR3 protein: CASSIDVRSGNTIYF
CDR3 DNA: TGTGCCAGTAGCATCGATGTGAGGTCTGGAAACACCATATATTTT

D gene: NA
J gene: TRBJ1-1
V gene: TRBV5-1
clone size: NA
CDR3 protein: CASSSSMNTEAFF
CDR3 DNA: TGCGCCAGCAGCTCCAGTATGAACACTGAAGCTTTCTTT

D gene: NA
J gene: TRBJ1-1
V gene: TRBV6-5
clone size: NA
CDR3 protein: CASRRGARNTEAFF
CDR3 DNA: TGTGCCAGCAGACGGGGGGCGAGGAACACTGAAGCTTTCTTT

D gene: NA
J gene: TRBJ2-3
V gene: TRBV7-9
clone size: NA
CDR3 protein: CASSVGSERTQYF
CDR3 DNA: TGTGCCAGCAGCGTCGGGTCCGAGAGGACGCAGTATTTT

D gene: NA
J gene: TRBJ1-2
V gene: TRBV4-1
clone size: NA
CDR3 protein: CASSPGSHNYGYTF
CDR3 DNA: TGCGCCAGCAGCCCTGGGAGCCATAACTATGGCTACACCTTC

D gene: NA
J gene: TRBJ2-7
V gene: TRBV7-2
clone size: NA
CDR3 protein: CASNPTGPYEQYF
CDR3 DNA: TGTGCCAGCAACCCGACAGGCCCCTACGAGCAGTACTTC

D gene: TRBD2
J gene: TRBJ2-3
V gene: TRBV27
clone size: NA
CDR3 protein: CASSLSFLAGVTDTQYF
CDR3 DNA: TGTGCCAGCAGTTTATCATTCCTAGCGGGGGTCACAGATACGCAGTATTTT

D gene: NA
J gene: TRBJ2-7
V gene: TRBV7-9
clone size: few
CDR3 protein: CASSLVVEQYF
CDR3 DNA: TGTGCCAGCAGCTTAGTCGTCGAGCAGTACTTC

D gene: NA
J gene: TRBJ2-7
V gene: TRBV7-9
clone size: once
CDR3 protein: CASSPRETEQYF
CDR3 DNA: TGTGCCAGCAGCCCCAGGGAAACCGAGCAGTACTTC

D gene: TRBD1
J gene: TRBJ2-7
V gene: TRBV6-1
clone size: NA
CDR3 protein: CASSLTGGPDEQYF
CDR3 DNA: TGTGCCAGCAGTCTGACAGGGGGCCCTGACGAGCAGTACTTC

D gene: TRBD1
J gene: TRBJ2-7
V gene: TRBV4-1
clone size: NA
CDR3 protein: CASSRGTGSAYEQYF
CDR3 DNA: TGCGCCAGCAGCCGAGGGACAGGGTCGGCCTACGAGCAGTACTTC

D gene: NA
J gene: TRBJ2-5
V gene: TRBV7-9
clone size: NA
CDR3 protein: CASSHRGETQYF
CDR3 DNA: TGTGCCAGCAGCCACCGGGGGGAGACCCAGTACTTC

D gene: TRBD2
J gene: TRBJ2-7
V gene: TRBV5-6
clone size: NA
CDR3 protein: CASSSVVAGVYEQYF
CDR3 DNA: TGTGCCAGCAGCTCCGTCGTAGCGGGGGTCTACGAGCAGTACTTC

D gene: TRBD1
J gene: TRBJ1-1
V gene: TRBV7-9
clone size: once
CDR3 protein: CASSFRDRDTEAFF
CDR3 DNA: TGTGCCAGCAGCTTCCGGGACAGGGACACTGAAGCTTTCTTT

D gene: NA
J gene: TRBJ2-5
V gene: TRBV11-2
clone size: NA
CDR3 protein: CASSLRGPRETQYF
CDR3 DNA: TGTGCCAGCAGCTTGCGGGGGCCCCGGGAGACCCAGTACTTC

D gene: NA
J gene: TRBJ1-1
V gene: TRBV20-1
clone size: NA
CDR3 protein: CSARRVEAFF
CDR3 DNA: TGCAGTGCTAGACGGGTTGAAGCTTTCTTT

D gene: TRBD1
J gene: TRBJ2-7
V gene: TRBV6-5
clone size: NA
CDR3 protein: CASSYSGQTTYEQYF
CDR3 DNA: TGTGCCAGCAGTTACTCGGGACAGACGACCTACGAGCAGTACTTC

D gene: TRBD2
J gene: TRBJ2-6
V gene: TRBV5-6
clone size: NA
CDR3 protein: CASSYFLAGGPAGANVLTF
CDR3 DNA: TGTGCCAGCAGTTATTTTCTAGCGGGGGGGCCAGCTGGGGCCAACGTCCTGACTTTC

D gene: TRBD1
J gene: TRBJ1-6
V gene: TRBV6-5
clone size: once
CDR3 protein: CASSYRTGRNNSPLHF
CDR3 DNA: TGTGCCAGCAGTTATCGGACAGGGCGAAATAATTCACCCCTCCACTTT

D gene: TRBD2
J gene: TRBJ2-5
V gene: TRBV6-1
clone size: NA
CDR3 protein: CASRESGVETQYF
CDR3 DNA: TGTGCCAGCAGAGAAAGCGGGGTCGAGACCCAGTACTTC

D gene: TRBD1
J gene: TRBJ1-1
V gene: TRBV19
clone size: NA
CDR3 protein: CASSGSTGTNTEAFF
CDR3 DNA: TGTGCCAGTAGTGGCTCGACAGGGACGAACACTGAAGCTTTCTTT

D gene: NA
J gene: TRBJ2-7
V gene: TRBV10-3
clone size: NA
CDR3 protein: CAIRGSEDSYEQYF
CDR3 DNA: TGTGCCATCAGAGGATCGGAGGACTCCTACGAGCAGTACTTC

D gene: TRBD1
J gene: TRBJ2-7
V gene: TRBV27
clone size: NA
CDR3 protein: CASSLVQGVGEQYF
CDR3 DNA: TGTGCCAGCAGTTTGGTGCAGGGGGTGGGCGAGCAGTACTTC

D gene: NA
J gene: TRBJ1-2
V gene: TRBV19
clone size: few
CDR3 protein: CASQSLAYGYTF
CDR3 DNA: TGTGCCAGCCAGTCTCTGGCCTATGGCTACACCTTC

D gene: TRBD1
J gene: TRBJ1-5
V gene: TRBV19
clone size: NA
CDR3 protein: CASSLFQQGAYQPQHF
CDR3 DNA: TGTGCCAGTAGTCTCTTCCAACAGGGGGCGTATCAGCCCCAGCATTTT

D gene: NA
J gene: TRBJ1-2
V gene: TRBV6-5
clone size: NA
CDR3 protein: CASSYSWDKANYGYTF
CDR3 DNA: TGTGCCAGCAGTTACTCCTGGGACAAAGCTAACTATGGCTACACCTTC